Below, one T cell receptor (beta chain) is given with its context. The antigen remains undetermined. The germline gene is not matched at one end of the junction; a read error may be the cause. The length of the CDR3 is 12 residues. Germline V CDR1 and CDR2: WSHSY, SAAADI. Authors of the study amplified TCR beta CDR3 regions from RNA transcripts. The HTBI primer set served for first-round RT-PCR of the TCR CDR3. TCRdb processed the multiplex PCR reads anew with MiXCR; each CDR3 protein has one entry. The profile shows hundreds of thousands of distinct CDR3 sequences, around 39% of them singletons. These patients, aged 18 to 65, had recently diagnosed hyperthyroidism lasting under 2 months. The data derive from a study of T cells in Graves' hyperthyroidism and ophthalmopathy. Study findings and constraints: Blood also held most thyroid clonotypes expanded beyond 0.001.

This TCR derives from a man between 18 and 29 years old with Graves' hyperthyroidism. Sequenced sample: blood. The chain recombines TRBV10-2 with TRBJ1-1; TRBD1 matches 8 bases. The CDR3 sequence is CASSQDRGEAFF. CDR3 nucleotide sequence: TGTGCCAGCAGCCAAGACAGGGGTGAAGCTTTCTTT.